The 3 T cell receptor beta chains below come from one sample, sequenced in a study of tumor-infiltrating lymphocytes in primary liver carcinoma. Both RNA and DNA were isolated together from approximately 20-30 mg of bulk tissue that had not been sorted. The authors made TCR beta cDNA from about 500 ng total RNA with a constant-region primer. ARM-PCR, slightly modified, supplied the TCR beta libraries through three nested multiplex PCR rounds. With TRBV1-TRBV30 forward primers and a C-beta reverse primer, the first two PCR rounds were run for around 10 cycles each. MiXCR, applied by TCRdb to the multiplex PCR reads, yields one record per CDR3 protein. The sample carries just under 55,000 distinct CDR3 sequences, about 68% recorded once. The source material was liver tumor tissue from sampling region 2. Specified subset: tumor region T2, inferior pole. The receptors come from a man aged 35 to 55 with primary liver carcinoma and hepatitis B virus infection.

Comments on this clonotype: No conserved phenylalanine or tryptophan is present at the end of the CDR3, so a read error is the likely explanation. The rearrangement links TRBV12-3 or TRBV12-4 to TRBJ2-1; D may match TRBD1 or TRBD2 (5 bases each). The V and J ends lost 6 bases and 13 bases respectively, with 22 bases between them. This CDR3 comprises 14 residues. CDR3 sequence (DNA): TGTGCCAGCAGAATCGCAGGACCCAGAGGGGAACAGTTCCTC. This encodes CASRIAGPRGEQFL.

A word on this clonotype: Since the CDR3 does not end with the conserved phenylalanine or tryptophan, this likely comes from a read error. The rearrangement links TRBV6-5 to TRBJ2-3, with D tentatively TRBD2 (6 bases). Germline CDR1 is MNHEY and CDR2 is SVGAGI. The CDR3 has 13 residues. CDR3 sequence reads: CVSSKTRADTQYL. The CDR3 region has the DNA TGTGTCAGCAGTAAGACTAGGGCAGATACGCAGTATTTA.

CDR3 amino acids: CASSYSGKSGDEQYF. Here the CDR3 DNA reads TGTGCCAGCAGTTACTCAGGGAAATCCGGGGACGAGCAGTACTTC. The rearrangement uses TRBV6-6 and TRBJ2-7; D might be TRBD2 (5 bases). Trimming left V 0 bases short and J 5 bases short, with 14 bases between. The CDR3 spans 15 residues. The V gene's germline CDR1 is MNHNY and CDR2 SVGAGI (reference sequence).